The clone carrying this T cell receptor beta chain is a singleton in its sample. Antigen: not known. It was with a sample-barcoded 5' primer and a J-beta primer mix that a second PCR of roughly 7 to 12 cycles was run. Each CDR3 protein gets one entry after TCRdb re-called the 5' RACE reads with MiXCR. Of 1,100,000 or so distinct CDR3 sequences in the sample, under 45% were seen once. These data belong to a study of blood T cells in healthy people across ages. Study-wide results and caveats: Fewer expanded clones and more diversity marked long-lived versus aged donors. While age rose, TCR beta diversity per million T cells dropped in a roughly linear way. Possibly confounding the expanded clonotype changes was the fact that donor CMV status was unknown. Percentage of naive T cells showed a strong correlation with TCR beta diversity.

This clonotype was sampled from a woman in her sixties or seventies in good health. Sequenced sample: blood.

The CDR3 nucleotides are TGCGCCAGCGGAGTCTACGCAAGCCATCAAGCTTTCTTT. It specifies CASGVYASHQAFF. The chain employs TRBV5-1 and TRBJ1-1; D is ambiguous. V was trimmed by 7 bases and J by 9 bases, leaving 19 bases between them. Germline CDR1 and CDR2: SGHRS and YFSETQ. The CDR3 totals 13 residues.